This record covers a single TCR beta chain. Its antigen remains unidentified. Germline and junction disagree at one end, which may indicate a read error. Looked up from germline, CDR1 is MNHEY and CDR2 is SMNVEV (reference sequence). The CDR3 spans 14 residues. These data originate in a study of shared clonotypes between healthy human individuals. Findings and limits, study-wide: On the whole, naive subsets had larger estimated richness than memory subsets had. The sharing of 4.5% to 5% of naive CD4 clonotypes was seen across a handful of donors.

The naive CD8 fraction comprised CD45RO-negative cells positively selected for CCR7 and excluded terminally differentiated effector memory CD45RA+ cells. Adult Caucasians living in Nashville, Tennessee made up all of the donors. Profiled with immunoSEQ multiplex PCR; TCRdb holds only in-frame clones, not every one. The sample includes about 820,000 clones, nearly 95% seen only once; the top ten take around 24%. The clonotype was recovered from a man between 25 and 39 years old in good health. This chain links TRBV27 with TRBJ1-6, with D maybe TRBD1 (5 bases). Source material: naive CD8+ T cells sorted from blood. DNA for the CDR3: TGTGCCACCAGTTCGGGACCGTATAATTCACCCCTCCACTTT. It codes for CATSSGPYNSPLHF.